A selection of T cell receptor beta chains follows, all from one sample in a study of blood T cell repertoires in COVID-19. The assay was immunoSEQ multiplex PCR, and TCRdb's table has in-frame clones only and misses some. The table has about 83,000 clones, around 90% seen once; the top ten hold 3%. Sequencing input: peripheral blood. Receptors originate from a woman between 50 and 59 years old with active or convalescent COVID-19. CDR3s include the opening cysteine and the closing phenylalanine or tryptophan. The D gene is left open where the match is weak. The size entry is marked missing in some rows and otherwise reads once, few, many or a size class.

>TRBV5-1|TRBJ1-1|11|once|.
TGCGCCAGCAGCTTAAACTCTGAAGCTTTCTTT
CASSLNSEAFF
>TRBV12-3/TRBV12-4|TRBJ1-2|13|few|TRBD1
TGTGCCAGCAGTCTACAGGGGCACTATGGCTACACCTTC
CASSLQGHYGYTF
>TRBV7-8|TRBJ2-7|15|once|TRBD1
TGTGCCAGCAGAATCGGACAGGGCCGGGCCTACGAGCAGTACTTC
CASRIGQGRAYEQYF
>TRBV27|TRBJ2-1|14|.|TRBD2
TGTGCCAGCAGGGGACTAGCGGGGATCTTTGAGCAGTTCTTC
CASRGLAGIFEQFF
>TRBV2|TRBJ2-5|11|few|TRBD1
TGTGCCAGCAGTGGTGAGGGACAGAGGGACTTC
CASSGEGQRDF
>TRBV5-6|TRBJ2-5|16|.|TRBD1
TGTGCCAGCAGCTTAGGACAGGGGGCCGCCCAAGAGACCCAGTACTTC
CASSLGQGAAQETQYF
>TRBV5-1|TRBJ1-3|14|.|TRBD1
TGCGCCAGCAGCCAGACAGGGTCTGGAAACACCATATATTTT
CASSQTGSGNTIYF
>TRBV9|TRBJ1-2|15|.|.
TGTGCCAGCAGCGTCGAGGGGGATCCTGGCTATGGCTACACCTTC
CASSVEGDPGYGYTF
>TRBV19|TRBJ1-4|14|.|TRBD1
TGTGCCAGTACCCGCGGGACAGGGGACGAAAAACTGTTTTTT
CASTRGTGDEKLFF
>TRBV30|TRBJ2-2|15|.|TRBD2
TGTGCCTGGAGTCCGCGCGGGGGAAACACCGGGGAGCTGTTTTTT
CAWSPRGGNTGELFF
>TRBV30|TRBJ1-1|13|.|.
TGTGCCGGCACCTTGGGGGGGAACACTGAAGCTTTCTTT
CAGTLGGNTEAFF
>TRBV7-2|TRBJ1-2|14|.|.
TGTGCCAGCAGCTACAGGACGGCTAACTATGGCTACACCTTC
CASSYRTANYGYTF
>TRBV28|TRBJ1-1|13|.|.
TGTGCCAGCAGTTTGGGCAGGGGCTATGAAGCTTTCTTT
CASSLGRGYEAFF
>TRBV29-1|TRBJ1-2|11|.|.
TGCAGCGTTGAAGACGGCTACCGGGAATTCTTC
CSVEDGYREFF
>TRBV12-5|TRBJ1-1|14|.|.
TGTGCTAGTAGGGACGGGACAACGAACACTGAAGCTTTCTTT
CASRDGTTNTEAFF
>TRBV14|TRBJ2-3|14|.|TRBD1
TGTGCCAGCAGCCAGGAAATGACAGGGGGTGCGCAGTATTTT
CASSQEMTGGAQYF
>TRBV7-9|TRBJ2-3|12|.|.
TGTGCCAGCAGGGGCCGCGCAGATACGCAGTATTTT
CASRGRADTQYF
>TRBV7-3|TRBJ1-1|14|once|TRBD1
TGTGCCAGCAGCTCGGACAGGGAATCCACTGAAGCTTTCTTT
CASSSDRESTEAFF
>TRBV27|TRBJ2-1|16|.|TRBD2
TGTGCCAGCAGTTCCGGACTAGCGGGGGGCCCACATGAGCAGTTCTTC
CASSSGLAGGPHEQFF
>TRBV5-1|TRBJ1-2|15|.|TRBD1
TGCGCCAGCAGCCCATGGACAGGGCTGGGCTATGGCTACACCTTC
CASSPWTGLGYGYTF
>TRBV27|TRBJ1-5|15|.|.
TGTGCCAGCAGCCCCGACGGACATAGCAATCAGCCCCAGCATTTT
CASSPDGHSNQPQHF
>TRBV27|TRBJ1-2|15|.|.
TGTGCCAGCAGTCCGGCGGGGGACTGGGGGATAGGCTACACCTTC
CASSPAGDWGIGYTF
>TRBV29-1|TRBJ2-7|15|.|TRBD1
TGCAGCGTTGAAGAAAGGACAGGGGGGAGCTACGAGCAGTACTTC
CSVEERTGGSYEQYF
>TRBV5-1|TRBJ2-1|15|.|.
TGCGCCAGCAGCTTGATCGGGAGTTCCTACAATGAGCAGTTCTTC
CASSLIGSSYNEQFF
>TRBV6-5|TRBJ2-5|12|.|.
TGTGCCAGCAGACTCCCCGGGGGAATTGAGTACTTC
CASRLPGGIEYF
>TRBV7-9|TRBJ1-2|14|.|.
TGTGCCAGCAGCCAGGTATCAGGGATTGGCGGCTACACCTTC
CASSQVSGIGGYTF
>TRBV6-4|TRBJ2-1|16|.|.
TGTGCCAGCAGCAATGAGATGGGGCTCTCCTACAATGAGCAGTTCTTC
CASSNEMGLSYNEQFF
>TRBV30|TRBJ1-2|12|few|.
TGTGCCCAACCACAGGGAACGGGCGGCTACACCTTC
CAQPQGTGGYTF
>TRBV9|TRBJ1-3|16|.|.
TGTGCCAGCAGCGTAGACGACGGGATCTCTGGAAACACCATATATTTT
CASSVDDGISGNTIYF
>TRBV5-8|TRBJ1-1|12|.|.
TGTGCCAGCACCATGAGAGCCACTGAAGCTTTCTTT
CASTMRATEAFF
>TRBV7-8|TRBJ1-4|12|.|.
TGTGCCAGCAGCTTGGAGGGGGAAAAACTGTTTTTT
CASSLEGEKLFF
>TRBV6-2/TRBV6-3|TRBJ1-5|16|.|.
TGTGCCAGCAGTTACTCGAAGCGGGCAGGGCGCCAGCCCCAGCATTTT
CASSYSKRAGRQPQHF
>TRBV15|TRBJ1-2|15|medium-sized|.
TGTGCCACCAGCGCTACAAGGAGCAGAAACTATGGCTACACCTTC
CATSATRSRNYGYTF
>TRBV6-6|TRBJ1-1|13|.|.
TGTGCCAGCAGTTACTCTCTTAGCACTGAAGCTTTCTTT
CASSYSLSTEAFF
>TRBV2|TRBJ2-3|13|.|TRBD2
TGTGCCAGCGGTGCGGGGGGGAAAGATACGCAGTATTTT
CASGAGGKDTQYF
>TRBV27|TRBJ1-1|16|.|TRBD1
TGTGCCAGCAGTTTAGCGGCAAGGGGGCGAGACACTGAAGCTTTCTTT
CASSLAARGRDTEAFF
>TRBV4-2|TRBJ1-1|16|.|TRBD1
TGTGCCAGCACCGAAACAGGGGGACAAATGAACACTGAAGCTTTCTTT
CASTETGGQMNTEAFF
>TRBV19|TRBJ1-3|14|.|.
TGTGCCAGTACCCATGAGGCCGTTGGAAACACCATATATTTT
CASTHEAVGNTIYF
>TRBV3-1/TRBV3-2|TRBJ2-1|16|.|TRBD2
TGTGCCAGCAGCCGGGAAGGACTAGCGGGGTACTTAGGGCAGTTCTTC
CASSREGLAGYLGQFF
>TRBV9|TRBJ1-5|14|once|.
TGTGCCAGCAGCGTGGGGGGATTCAATCAGCCCCAGCATTTT
CASSVGGFNQPQHF
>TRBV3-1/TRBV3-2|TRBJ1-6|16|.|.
TGTGCCAGCAGCCAATTCGGGGGGCGACGAAATTCACCCCTCCACTTT
CASSQFGGRRNSPLHF
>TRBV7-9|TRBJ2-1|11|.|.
TGTGCGATTACAGGGCTCCATGAGCAGTTCTTC
CAITGLHEQFF
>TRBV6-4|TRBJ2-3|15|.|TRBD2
TGTGCCAGCAGTCCTCAGCGGGGGCGGGGAGATACGCAGTATTTT
CASSPQRGRGDTQYF
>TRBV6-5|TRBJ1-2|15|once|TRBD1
TGTGCCAGCAGTTACTCTAACAGGGGGATCTATGGCTACACCTTC
CASSYSNRGIYGYTF
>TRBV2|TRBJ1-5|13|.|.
TGTGCCAGCCGGACAGTTAGCAATCAGCCCCAGCATTTT
CASRTVSNQPQHF